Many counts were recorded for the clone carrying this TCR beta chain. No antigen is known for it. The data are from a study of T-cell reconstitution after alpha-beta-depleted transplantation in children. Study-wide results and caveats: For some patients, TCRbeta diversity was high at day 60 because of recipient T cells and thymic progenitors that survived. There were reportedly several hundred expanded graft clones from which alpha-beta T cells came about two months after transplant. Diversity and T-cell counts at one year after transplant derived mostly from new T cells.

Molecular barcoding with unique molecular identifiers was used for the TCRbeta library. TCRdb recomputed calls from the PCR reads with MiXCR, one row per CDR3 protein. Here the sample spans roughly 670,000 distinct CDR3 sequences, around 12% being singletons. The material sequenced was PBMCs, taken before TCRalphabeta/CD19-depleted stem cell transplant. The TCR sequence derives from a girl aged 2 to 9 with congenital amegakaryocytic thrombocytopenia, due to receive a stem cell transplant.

CDR3 sequence reads: CSVTDTLHTQYF. CDR3 bases: TGCAGCGTTACGGATACCTTACATACGCAGTATTTT. This chain links TRBV29-1 with TRBJ2-3; D unclear. The CDR3 consists of 12 residues. The V and J ends lost 5 bases and 7 bases respectively, with 13 bases between them. Germline V gene sequence: CDR1 SQVTM, CDR2 ANQGSEA.